Listed here are 20 T cell receptor delta chains from one sample, sequenced in a study of gamma-delta chains in newborns, infants, children (dated by TCRdb to between 2017 and 2020). Instrument on record: Illumina MiSeq. Identical DNA sequences were merged into single rows after TCRdb reprocessed the public reads with CATT. In all, the sample holds fewer than 15,000 delta-chain clones, and about 7% of those were seen once. The ten biggest clones cover about 20% of the sample. Material: blood. The source is a child who was a newborn, infant or young child, either healthy, febrile or measles-vaccinated (not recorded which).

The chain is built from TRDV3 and TRDJ3, with D unclear. Trimming took 4 bases from V and 0 from J, leaving 16 bases between them. Germline CDR1 TVYSNPD, CDR2 GDNSRS (reference sequence). This CDR3 is 17 amino acids long. CDR3 sequence reads: CASSGTPGSWDTRQMFF. CDR3 DNA: TGTGCCTCTAGCGGGACCCCGGGCTCCTGGGACACCCGACAGATGTTTTTC.

Concerning this clone: This may be a read error: a much more frequent sequence differs by one nucleotide. The rearrangement joins TRDV2 to TRDJ3; D is perhaps TRDD3 (6 bases). With 2 bases removed from V and 0 bases from J, the gap between germline ends came to 19 bases. The V gene's germline CDR1 is GEAIGNYY and CDR2 EKD. This CDR3 spans 20 amino acids. The CDR3 region has the DNA TGTGCCTGTGACAGGGTACCGGGGGACCCGAGCTCCTGGGACACCCGACAGATGTTTTTC. It specifies CACDRVPGDPSSWDTRQMFF.

In this sample, this clone is medium-sized. Other DNA sequences in this specimen translate into the identical CDR3. The rearrangement links TRDV2 to TRDJ3; 13 nucleotides agree with TRDD3. Germline V gives CDR1 GEAIGNYY, CDR2 EKD. The CDR3 has 19 residues. The J segment lost 0 bases and the V segment lost 3 bases, leaving 4 bases of the junction unmatched. CDR3 sequence (DNA): TGTGCCTGTGACGTACTGGGGGATACGCGCTCCTGGGACACCCGACAGATGTTTTTC. It is translated as CACDVLGDTRSWDTRQMFF.

The CDR3 nucleotides read TGTGCCTTGAGTGCAGGCTTGGAACTCATCTTT. Translation: CALSAGLELIF. The chain uses TRDV3 and TRDJ1; D unclear. The CDR3 has 11 amino acids. Trimming took 3 bases from V and 9 from J, leaving 14 bases between them. Germline values: CDR1 TVYSNPD, CDR2 GDNSRS (reference sequence). The full variable domain, completed using reference TRDV3 and TRDJ1, is CDKVTQSSPDQTVASGSEVVLLCTYDTVYSNPDLFWYRIRPDYSFQFVFYGDNSRSEGADFTQGRFSVKHILTQKAFHLVISPVRTEDSATYYCALSAGLELIFGKGTRVTVEP.

In this sample, this clone turned up a few times. This DNA translates differently at residue 2 from the TCRdb protein, which is that of a much larger clone; a read error is likely, and the protein shown is the DNA's own translation. J is TRDJ3 and V is TRDV2; TRDD3 matches 11 bases. CDR1 and CDR2 (germline): GEAIGNYY, EKD. This CDR3 region has 19 residues. CDR3 loop: CSCDKVLGDSSWDTRQMFF. CDR3 DNA: TGCTCCTGTGACAAAGTACTGGGGGATAGCTCCTGGGACACCCGACAGATGTTTTTC.

This clone appeared once. This sequence joins TRDV2 and TRDJ3; 12 bases match TRDD3. The germline CDR1 and CDR2 sequences are GEAIGNYY and EKD. The V gene end was trimmed by 3 bases and the J gene end by 1 base; junction bases not matched to a gene: 9. This CDR3 has 20 residues. CDR3 in DNA: TGTGCCTGTGACGAGACTGGGGGATACAGGAAATCCTGGGACACCCGACAGATGTTTTTC. This translates into CACDETGGYRKSWDTRQMFF.

The chain links TRDV2 to TRDJ3; 9 bases are a match to TRDD3. Germline CDR1 and CDR2: GEAIGNYY and EKD. This CDR3 has 19 residues. Trimming removed 1 base from V and 0 bases from J; junction bases left unmatched: 6. CDR3 coding DNA: TGTGCCTGTGACACAACTGGGGGGATACCCTCCTGGGACACCCGACAGATGTTTTTC. Its translation is CACDTTGGIPSWDTRQMFF.

This clone is classed as medium-sized. Only one base separates this from a far larger clonotype, so it likely reflects a read error. The same CDR3 can be traced to other DNA sequences in this sample. The rearrangement links TRDV2 to TRDJ1; 8 bases fit TRDD3. The CDR3 sequence is 14 residues long. V lost 5 bases, J lost 0 bases, and 4 bases stayed unmatched. In germline, CDR1 is GEAIGNYY, CDR2 EKD. This chain's CDR3 is CACGVLGDTDKLIF. The CDR3 DNA reads as TGTGCCTGTGGCGTACTGGGGGACACCGATAAACTCATCTTT.

The sample holds a few counts of this clone. This sequence is one base from a far larger clone and is likely a read error. The CDR3 reads CACDTVPGDTSSWDTRQMFF. For the CDR3, the DNA is TGTGCCTGTGACACCGTACCGGGGGATACGAGCTCCTGGGACACCCGACAGATGTTTTTC. The V gene is TRDV2, the J gene TRDJ3, with TRDD3 identical over 10 bases. The germline CDR1 and CDR2 sequences are GEAIGNYY and EKD. V trimming: 0 bases; J trimming: 0 bases; junction bases outside the gene matches: 7. CDR3 length: 20 residues.

This clone is medium-sized. At the DNA level, this CDR3 is encoded by other sequences in the same sample as well. This chain links TRDV2 with TRDJ2, with D perhaps TRDD3 (6 bases). The CDR3 runs 17 residues. Germline V gives CDR1 GEAIGNYY, CDR2 EKD. Trimming stripped 0 bases from V and 0 bases from J, with 13 bases between. The CDR3 reads CACDTVGGQALTAQLFF. DNA of the CDR3: TGTGCCTGTGACACCGTGGGGGGCCAAGCTTTGACAGCACAACTCTTCTTT.

A remark on this clone: The mismatch at residue 15 between this DNA's translation and the TCRdb protein of a much larger clone likely reflects a read error; the protein shown is translated from the DNA. This chain connects TRDV2 to TRDJ3; perhaps TRDD3 as D (6 bases). This CDR3 spans 18 amino acids. Looked up from germline, CDR1 is GEAIGNYY and CDR2 is EKD. This CDR3 reads CACDTVGVSSWDTRRMFF. CDR3 in DNA: TGTGCCTGTGACACCGTGGGGGTGAGCTCCTGGGACACCCGACGGATGTTTTTC.

This clone was picked up a small number of times. This chain links TRDV2 with TRDJ3, with 11 bases lining up with TRDD3. This CDR3 has 19 amino acids. The V gene end was trimmed by 3 bases and the J gene end by 2 bases; junction bases not matched to a gene: 8. CDR1 is GEAIGNYY and CDR2 is EKD in the germline V gene. CDR3 DNA sequence: TGTGCCTGTGACCCACTGGGGGATAATAGCACCTGGGACACCCGACAGATGTTTTTC. This encodes CACDPLGDNSTWDTRQMFF.

This clone has only a few counts. The CDR3 DNA is TGTGCCTGTGACAGACTGGGGGATACGCATTTGACAGCACAACTCTTCTTT. Its translation is CACDRLGDTHLTAQLFF. V and J are TRDV2 and TRDJ2, with 13 bases fitting TRDD3. V was clipped by 2 bases and J by 1 base; unmatched bases: 3. The CDR3 length is 17 residues. Germline V gives CDR1 GEAIGNYY, CDR2 EKD.

A single count supports this clone. One junction end does not reproduce the germline sequence, and a read error may be involved. The same CDR3 arises from other DNA sequences in this sample as well. The V and J genes are TRAV29/DV5 and TRDJ3; D might be TRDD3 (6 bases). The germline V gene encodes CDR1 NSMFDY and CDR2 ISSIKDK. This CDR3 spans 18 amino acids. DNA for the CDR3: TGTGCCGCAAGCGCGGGGGGCTCAACTGGGTGGGACACCCGACAGATGTTTTTC. Residues: CAASAGGSTGWDTRQMFF.

This clone came up a few times. The protein in TCRdb stems from a much larger clone and differs at residue 6 from this DNA's translation, likely a read error; here the protein is translated from the DNA. This rearrangement joins TRDV2 to TRDJ3, with TRDD3 matching over 9 bases. Unmatched junction bases numbered 3, after V lost 1 base and J lost 0 bases. CDR3 length: 18 amino acids. From germline, CDR1 is GEAIGNYY and CDR2 EKD. The CDR3 loop is CACDTHWGSSWDTRQMFF. The CDR3 DNA follows: TGTGCCTGTGACACGCACTGGGGGAGCTCCTGGGACACCCGACAGATGTTTTTC.

This clone was picked up a small number of times. The chain has TRDV2 and TRDJ1; 11 bases map to TRDD3. Per germline, CDR1 GEAIGNYY and CDR2 EKD. Trimming took 0 bases from V and 3 from J; bases not matched to a gene: 8. The CDR3 length is 17 residues. In DNA, the CDR3 is TGTGCCTGTGACACCGTATCATTTGGGGGATACGCCGATAAACTCATCTTT. This translates into CACDTVSFGGYADKLIF.

In its sample, this clone was seen a few times. The junction departs from germline at one end; a sequencing error may be responsible. This chain links TRDV2 with TRDJ3, with 8 bases aligning to TRDD3. Germline V gives CDR1 GEAIGNYY, CDR2 EKD. The CDR3 is 19 amino acids. The CDR3 DNA reads TGTGCCTGTGACAGTACTGGGGGCCCTAGCTCCTGGGACGCCCGACAGATGTTTTTC. Translating gives CACDSTGGPSSWDARQMFF.

A word on this clone: Other DNA variants within this sample encode the same CDR3. The V and J genes are TRDV2 and TRDJ3; weak D call: TRDD3 (5 bases). This CDR3 region has 18 residues. Germline CDR1 GEAIGNYY, CDR2 EKD. With 0 bases removed from V and 0 bases from J, the gap between germline ends came to 11 bases. The CDR3 reads CACDTAGTSSWDTRQMFF. The CDR3 DNA is TGTGCCTGTGACACCGCGGGGACAAGCTCCTGGGACACCCGACAGATGTTTTTC.

This clone was detected only once. A much larger clone lies a single base off, so this may be a read error. Other DNA sequences in this specimen translate into the identical CDR3. The chain links TRDV2 to TRDJ3; 9 bases line up with TRDD3. The germline V gene encodes CDR1 GEAIGNYY and CDR2 EKD. With V trimmed by 0 bases and J by 2 bases, 10 bases remained unmatched. This CDR3 contains 20 residues. The CDR3 region is CACDTVVLGEPTWDTRQMFF. The CDR3 DNA follows: TGTGCCTGTGACACCGTTGTACTGGGGGAGCCGACCTGGGACACCCGACAGATGTTTTTC.

This clone has a handful of counts. Other DNA sequences in the same sample also yield this CDR3. The V call is TRDV2, the J call TRDJ3; TRDD3 matches 13 bases. Per the germline V gene, CDR1 is GEAIGNYY and CDR2 is EKD. The J segment lost 1 base and the V segment lost 3 bases, leaving 8 bases of the junction unmatched. There are 20 residues in the CDR3. The chain's CDR3 is CACDPVLGDTGSWDTRQMFF. The CDR3, as DNA: TGTGCCTGTGACCCAGTACTGGGGGATACGGGGTCCTGGGACACCCGACAGATGTTTTTC.